These 32 T cell receptor beta chains were sequenced from one sample in a study of CD8+ T cells in alopecia areata. The treatment here: oral pan-JAK inhibitor, 5-10 mg twice daily. Extraction and reverse transcription of RNA yielded cDNA as the sequencing template. TCRdb's table, derived via immunoSEQ multiplex PCR, lists solely in-frame clones and lacks some. This table has 200,000 to 250,000 clones, 64% appearing once. This sample comprised CD4+ T cells sorted from blood, obtained at week 4, from a patient treated with tofacitinib. These receptors were obtained from a human donor with alopecia areata.

A few counts support this clone. The V gene is TRBV28, the J gene TRBJ1-4; D possibly corresponds to TRBD1 (6 bases). The CDR3 is made up of 14 amino acids. V lost 3 bases and J 4 bases, leaving 9 bases between the germline ends. The germline V gene encodes CDR1 MDHEN and CDR2 SYDVKM. CDR3: CASSLTGGNEKLFF. CDR3 nucleotide sequence: TGTGCCAGCAGTTTGACAGGCGGTAATGAAAAACTGTTTTTT.

This clone was counted once. The chain combines TRBV2 with TRBJ2-3; 7 positions match TRBD1. Germline V gene data show CDR1 as SNHLY and CDR2 as FYNNEI. CDR3 length equals 13 residues. V was clipped by 6 bases and J by 4 bases; unmatched bases: 4. The CDR3 DNA follows: TGTGCCAGCAGGATAGACAGGGCAGATACGCAGTATTTT. This encodes CASRIDRADTQYF.

This chain uses TRBV25-1 with TRBJ2-5; 8 bases match TRBD1. The CDR3 covers 18 residues. After removal of 7 bases from V and 4 bases from J, the junction contained 20 bases not matched to a gene. CDR1 and CDR2 from the germline V gene are MGHDK and SYGVNS. CDR3 bases: TGTGCCAGCACTCTCGCCGGTAGGGCAGGGGGCGCGGGAGAGACCCAGTACTTC. Protein product: CASTLAGRAGGAGETQYF.

The gene calls are TRBV7-2 and TRBJ1-4; D uncertain. The CDR3 spans 15 residues. Between the trimmed V and J ends, which lost 5 bases and 8 bases, there was a span of 18 bases. Germline V gives CDR1 SGHTA, CDR2 FQGNSA. The CDR3 is CASSPRYWAEEKLFF. The CDR3 DNA reads as TGTGCCAGCAGCCCTAGATACTGGGCCGAAGAAAAACTGTTTTTT. Filled out from reference TRBV7-2 and TRBJ1-4, the complete variable domain reads GAGVSQSPSNKVTEKGKDVELRCDPISGHTALYWYRQSLGQGLEFLIYFQGNSAPDKSGLPSDRFSAERTGGSVSTLTIQRTQQEDSAVYLCASSPRYWAEEKLFFGSGTQLSVL.

This clone was counted between two and nine times. The V call is TRBV29-1, the J call TRBJ1-1; no firm D call. In germline, CDR1 is SQVTM, CDR2 ANQGSEA. V lost 5 bases and J 0 bases, leaving 10 bases between the germline ends. The CDR3 totals 13 residues. The CDR3 loop is CSVQVMVNTEAFF. CDR3 DNA sequence: TGCAGCGTTCAGGTGATGGTGAACACTGAAGCTTTCTTT.

The CDR3 region is CASSLLASDTQYF. The CDR3 coding sequence is TGTGCCAGCAGCTTATTGGCGTCGGATACGCAGTATTTT. V is TRBV7-9 and J is TRBJ2-3; D is ambiguous. V was clipped by 2 bases and J by 6 bases, with 9 bases between them. CDR1 is SEHNR and CDR2 is FQNEAQ in the germline V gene (reference sequence). The CDR3 is 13 amino acids.

The rearrangement joins TRBV29-1 to TRBJ1-1; no clear D gene. Germline V gene lookup returns CDR1 SQVTM and CDR2 ANQGSEA. The CDR3 runs 13 residues. Trimming took 0 bases from V and 3 from J, leaving 8 bases between them. The CDR3 region is CSVEDLTDTEAFF. The CDR3 DNA reads TGCAGCGTTGAAGATTTAACCGACACTGAAGCTTTCTTT.

A few counts support this clone. The rearrangement links TRBV10-3 to TRBJ2-7; TRBD1 matches 8 bases. J was trimmed by 5 bases and V by 9 bases; bases with no gene match: 6. CDR1 ENHRY and CDR2 SYGVKD come from the germline V gene. The CDR3 runs 12 residues. In DNA, the CDR3 is TGTGCCATTGGACAGGGTAGGCACGAGCAGTACTTC. As protein: CAIGQGRHEQYF.

There are a few counts of this clone. The rearrangement joins TRBV7-7 to TRBJ1-5; D uncertain. This CDR3 spans 18 amino acids. Germline V gene lookup returns CDR1 SSHAT and CDR2 FNYEAQ (reference sequence). Trimming shortened V by 1 base and J by 2 bases, and 18 bases separated the two germline ends. The CDR3 coding sequence is TGTGCCAGCAGCTTAGGACGAACAGATACGGGCGGCAATCAGCCCCAGCATTTT. As protein: CASSLGRTDTGGNQPQHF.

This chain links TRBV5-1 with TRBJ1-1; D gene ambiguous. The V end was cut by 4 bases, the J end by 8 bases, with 15 bases between. The CDR3 consists of 13 residues. CDR1 SGHRS and CDR2 YFSETQ come from the germline V gene. CDR3 sequence reads: CASSPSGEVEAFF. The CDR3 region has the DNA TGCGCCAGCAGCCCTTCTGGAGAAGTAGAAGCTTTCTTT.

This clone was counted between two and nine times. The V and J genes are TRBV9 and TRBJ1-6; 7 bases are shared with TRBD1. V dropped 3 bases and J dropped 9; count of bases not matched to a gene: 9. The CDR3 has 15 residues. Germline-derived CDR1 and CDR2 are SGDLS and YYNGEE. CDR3 region: CASSETTGSRSPLHF. CDR3 DNA sequence: TGTGCCAGCAGCGAGACGACAGGGTCGCGTTCACCCCTCCACTTT. The full variable domain, rest sourced from reference TRBV9 and TRBJ1-6, is DSGVTQTPKHLITATGQRVTLRCSPRSGDLSVYWYQQSLDQGLQFLIQYYNGEERAKGNILERFSAQQFPDLHSELNLSSLELGDSALYFCASSETTGSRSPLHFGNGTRLTVT.

This clone was counted a single time. This chain joins TRBV5-4 and TRBJ2-3, with TRBD2 matching over 12 bases. V lost 3 bases to trimming and J lost 1 base; unmatched junction nucleotides: 0. The CDR3 totals 15 residues. The germline V gene encodes CDR1 SGHNT and CDR2 YYREEE (reference sequence). This CDR3 is CASSWTSGGTDTQYF. The CDR3 DNA is TGTGCCAGCAGCTGGACTAGCGGGGGCACAGATACGCAGTATTTT.

The V gene is TRBV29-1, the J gene TRBJ1-1; TRBD1 matches at 7 bases. Germline CDR1 SQVTM, CDR2 ANQGSEA. CDR3 length: 12 amino acids. V lost 7 bases to trimming and J lost 6 bases; unmatched junction nucleotides: 8. This chain's CDR3 is CSGLTGKAEAFF. Here the CDR3 DNA reads TGCAGCGGCCTGACAGGGAAGGCTGAAGCTTTCTTT.

As for this clone: The junction departs from the called germline gene at one end, perhaps through a read error. The chain is built from TRBV20-1 and TRBJ1-1, with D unresolved. Germline CDR1 and CDR2: DFQATT and SNEGSKA (reference sequence). The CDR3 length is 10 residues. The CDR3 nucleotides are TGCAGTGCTAGAGAAGGGAAGACTTATTTT. Translating gives CSAREGKTYF.

This clone was seen only a few times. The chain combines TRBV7-6 with TRBJ1-5, with D possibly matching TRBD1 (5 bases). From germline, CDR1 is SGHVS and CDR2 FNYEAQ. CDR3 length: 15 amino acids. V lost 5 bases and J lost 4, with 15 bases in between. The CDR3 sequence is CASSQSSGLNQPQHF. The CDR3 DNA follows: TGTGCCAGCAGCCAATCGTCAGGGTTAAATCAGCCCCAGCATTTT.

The chain joins TRBV7-2 to TRBJ1-1; D is ambiguous. CDR3 length equals 16 residues. The germline V gene has CDR1 SGHTA and CDR2 FQGNSA. The ends were cut back, 4 bases at V and 0 bases at J, with 15 bases in the middle. CDR3 amino acids: CASSSEGGTVNTEAFF. CDR3 DNA sequence: TGTGCCAGCAGCTCCGAAGGAGGAACGGTGAACACTGAAGCTTTCTTT.

The rearrangement joins TRBV2 to TRBJ1-1; D call uncertain. The CDR3 covers 14 residues. V was pared by 1 base and J by 2 bases, with 8 bases between. Germline V gives CDR1 SNHLY, CDR2 FYNNEI. CDR3: CASSEVQINTEAFF. The CDR3 DNA follows: TGTGCCAGCAGTGAAGTCCAGATTAACACTGAAGCTTTCTTT.

This chain joins TRBV30 and TRBJ1-2; D may be TRBD1 (5 bases). CDR3 length: 10 amino acids. Trimming took 5 bases from V and 8 from J, leaving 9 bases between them. Germline V gene data show CDR1 as GTSNPN and CDR2 as SVGIG (reference sequence). In DNA form, the CDR3 reads TGTGCCTGGGAGGGGCACGGCTACACCTTC. This gives the protein CAWEGHGYTF.

This clone has just a few counts. The gene calls are TRBV29-1 and TRBJ1-4; D is ambiguous. The V and J ends lost 5 bases and 0 bases respectively, with 7 bases between them. The germline gives CDR1 SQVTM, CDR2 ANQGSEA. This CDR3 has 13 residues. DNA of the CDR3: TGCAGCGTTCGGGATTCAACTAATGAAAAACTGTTTTTT. Translation: CSVRDSTNEKLFF.

The V and J genes are TRBV2 and TRBJ1-3; 7 bases agree with TRBD1. V dropped 8 bases and J dropped 5; count of bases not matched to a gene: 3. CDR3 length: 12 amino acids. CDR1 and CDR2 from the germline V gene are SNHLY and FYNNEI. This CDR3 reads CASGTVRNTIYF. CDR3 DNA: TGTGCCAGCGGGACAGTCCGAAACACCATATATTTT. The entire variable domain, with the rest obtained from reference TRBV2 and TRBJ1-3, is as follows: EPEVTQTPSHQVTQMGQEVILRCVPISNHLYFYWYRQILGQKVEFLVSFYNNEISEKSEIFDDQFSVERPDGSNFTLKIRSTKLEDSAMYFCASGTVRNTIYFGEGSWLTVV.

This clone was seen just once. The rearrangement joins TRBV5-4 to TRBJ2-3; TRBD2 agrees at 8 bases. Germline V lookup: CDR1 SGHNT, CDR2 YYREEE (reference sequence). Trimming at V came to 3 bases and at J to 1 base, leaving 10 bases not matched to a gene. The CDR3 is made up of 17 amino acids. The CDR3 region has the DNA TGTGCCAGCAGCTCCGCGGCGGGGGGTCTCCGCACAGATACGCAGTATTTT. It encodes CASSSAAGGLRTDTQYF.

The rearrangement links TRBV27 to TRBJ2-2; either TRBD1 or TRBD2 may supply D (6 bases each). CDR1 is MNHEY, CDR2 SMNVEV, per germline (reference sequence). Between the trimmed V and J ends, which lost 6 bases and 9 bases, there was a span of 17 bases. The CDR3 is 14 residues long. This chain's CDR3 is CASRPFSGGRELFF. The CDR3 DNA is TGTGCCAGCAGGCCCTTCTCTGGGGGGCGGGAGCTGTTTTTT.

This clone was detected only a few times. The genes are TRBV29-1 and TRBJ2-5; 9 bases align to TRBD2. Looked up from germline, CDR1 is SQVTM and CDR2 is ANQGSEA. V was clipped by 6 bases and J by 1 base; unmatched bases: 6. This CDR3 is built from 14 residues. CDR3 sequence: CSVLSGSVQETQYF. CDR3 DNA sequence: TGCAGCGTCCTTAGCGGGAGTGTCCAAGAGACCCAGTACTTC.

The rearrangement links TRBV7-2 to TRBJ2-7; no clear D gene. Trimming shortened V by 5 bases and J by 2 bases, and 16 bases separated the two germline ends. This CDR3 contains 15 residues. Germline loops: CDR1 SGHTA, CDR2 FQGNSA. This CDR3 reads CASSLDLAGPYEQYF. For the CDR3, the DNA is TGTGCCAGCAGCCTTGACCTCGCAGGACCCTACGAGCAGTACTTC.

The chain employs TRBV21-1 and TRBJ2-7. TRBV21-1 is assigned pseudogene status. The CDR3 spans 17 residues. The CDR3 here is CASSKGTARNFGYEQYF. In DNA form, the CDR3 reads TGTGCCAGCAGCAAAGGGACGGCACGGAACTTTGGGTACGAGCAGTACTTC.

V and J are TRBV30 and TRBJ2-5; TRBD1 aligns across 9 bases. J lost 1 base, V lost 5 bases, and 5 bases had no gene match. This CDR3 region has 14 residues. The germline V gene encodes CDR1 GTSNPN and CDR2 SVGIG (reference sequence). The CDR3 nucleotides are TGTGCCTGGGCCACAGGGGGCAGCCAAGAGACCCAGTACTTC. As protein: CAWATGGSQETQYF.

There are a few counts of this clone. In nucleotides, the CDR3 is TGTGCCAGCAGCGGACGATACACCGGGGAGCTGTTTTTT. This encodes CASSGRYTGELFF. The gene calls are TRBV7-8 and TRBJ2-2, with D uncertain. This CDR3 comprises 13 residues. The V gene's germline CDR1 is SGHVS and CDR2 FQNEAQ. Trimming cost V 5 bases and J 3 bases, with 7 bases left between them. Variable domain in full (rest from reference TRBV7-8 and TRBJ2-2): GAGVSQSPRYKVAKRGQDVALRCDPISGHVSLFWYQQALGQGPEFLTYFQNEAQLDKSGLPSDRFFAERPEGSVSTLKIQRTQQEDSAVYLCASSGRYTGELFFGEGSRLTVL.

This clone showed up just once. The chain uses TRBV18 and TRBJ1-1; D ambiguous. The CDR3 covers 14 residues. V lost 4 bases and J 2 bases, leaving 11 bases between the germline ends. Germline CDR1 reads KGHSH; CDR2 reads LQKENI. The DNA of the CDR3 is TGTGCCAGCTCACAGCGTGTACTTAACACTGAAGCTTTCTTT. Translation: CASSQRVLNTEAFF.

This chain links TRBV19 with TRBJ1-5; D is perhaps TRBD1 (5 bases). The CDR3 sequence is 14 residues long. Between the trimmed V and J ends, which lost 1 base and 7 bases, there was a span of 11 bases. CDR1 is LNHDA, CDR2 SQIVND, per germline (reference sequence). CDR3 sequence: CASSIGGGRQPQHF. The CDR3 coding sequence is TGTGCCAGTAGTATAGGGGGGGGAAGACAGCCCCAGCATTTT.

This clone has just a few counts. This sequence joins TRBV6-1 and TRBJ1-2; D is uncertain. This CDR3 spans 14 amino acids. The V gene's germline CDR1 is MNHNS and CDR2 SASEGT. V lost 1 base, J lost 3 bases, and 9 bases lay in between. The DNA for the CDR3 is TGTGCCAGCAGTGAAGATGGCATATACTATGGCTACACCTTC. This translates into CASSEDGIYYGYTF.

V gene TRBV6-5 combines with J gene TRBJ1-2; D is possibly TRBD1 (5 bases). V dropped 3 bases and J dropped 6 bases, with 14 bases sitting between them. Germline loops: CDR1 MNHEY, CDR2 SVGAGI. The CDR3 totals 14 residues. This CDR3 is CASSYRRGGDGYTF. The CDR3 nucleotides read TGTGCCAGCAGTTATCGGCGTGGGGGAGATGGCTACACCTTC.

The V and J genes are TRBV30 and TRBJ1-2, with 7 bases identical to TRBD1. Germline V gene data show CDR1 as GTSNPN and CDR2 as SVGIG (reference sequence). The CDR3 length is 12 residues. V trimming: 7 bases; J trimming: 7 bases; junction bases outside the gene matches: 9. The CDR3 DNA sequence: TGTGCCTTCTCGACAGGGACGGGTGGCTACACCTTC. The encoded protein is CAFSTGTGGYTF.